This entry concerns a single TCR beta chain. The specificity of this receptor is unknown. The input lacks base qualities; no much larger clone sits a single base away. The donors were healthy, HIV-negative adults who had no recently reported acute infections or vaccinations. Every donor was a Caucasian adult residing in Nashville, Tennessee, USA. CD4+ T cells were enriched by magnetic negative selection; naive cells were then positively selected on CD45RA, and the negative fraction formed the memory subset. Blood was collected by leukapheresis, and PBMCs were isolated by Ficoll-Histopaque density gradient centrifugation and then cryopreserved in liquid nitrogen vapor phase. Analytical flow cytometry was used to check the purity and quantity of each magnetically sorted T cell population. From each sorted fraction, genomic DNA was isolated and quantified by UV absorbance on a Nanodrop 2000c. Using the deep immunoSEQ assay, multiplex PCR amplified TCR CDR3 regions from genomic DNA. Extracted genomic DNA from each cell subset was distributed evenly across all wells of several immunoSEQ 96-well plates, and each plate was treated as a replicate. For sorted subsets, each replicate PCR was loaded with 200 ng genomic DNA, equivalent to some 31,000 T cell genomes. Purified libraries were quantified with a Qubit 3.0 fluorometer, sized on a Bioanalyzer 2100, and re-quantified with the KAPA Library Quantification kit. Every immunoSEQ 96-well plate was sequenced on a separate single-read 150-cycle Illumina NextSeq 550 flow cell. Concerning the study's data processing: Because only junctional sequences without quality scores were contained in the immunoSEQ output, filtering matching that applied to full-length reads could not be performed. To assign V/J genes and CDR3, sequences were annotated against IMGT germline references using PyIR, a Python wrapper for IgBLAST v1.9. Reads were removed for weak V/J assignments (E-value above 1e-6), missing CDR3, stop codons, out-of-frame junctions, or ambiguous translated residues. V3J clonotypes were defined as sequences sharing the same inferred V gene, J gene, and CDR3 amino acid sequence. The percentage overlap between two repertoires was calculated by dividing the number of shared unique clonotypes by the size of the smaller repertoire. RTK rarefaction, the Chao1 estimator, and Recon v2.1 estimates of unobserved clonotypes were used to assess repertoire richness. OLGA was used to compute generation probabilities for all TCRbeta clonotypes that the gDNA method yielded from a handful of donors. Here the immuneACCESS table is served through TCRdb, limited to in-frame sequences with V and J called. Missing clones are a known gap in these copies; in checked studies unresolved V genes cover under half, and the rest lacks a known reason. V, J and clone size reflect that table, while D and trimming were determined from the DNA. The sample records 2,100,000 or so clones, around 95% of which are singletons. The biggest ten clones account for around 0.13% of the sample.

The germline V gene sets CDR1 to MNHEY and CDR2 to SVGAGI. Trimming at the junction amounts to 4 bases on V and 0 bases on J, and the germline ends lie 13 bases apart. Including cysteine and phenylalanine, the CDR3 has 16 amino acids. The sequence is cut down to CDR3 DNA, 48 bases in frame from base 1. This sample is part of a study of shared clonotypes between healthy human individuals (TCRdb year 2020). Concerning the study at large: The cohort comprised two women and a few men aged 18 to 49 years. Per donor, three plates each were used for CD4 naive and CD4 memory, two for CD8 naive, and one for CD8 memory. Between about 0.85 and 10 billion PBMCs per donor were obtained by leukapheresis. To increase sequencing depth and limit assay-specific biases, different laboratories used diverse techniques to prepare libraries and sequence TCR repertoires. To estimate repertoire size and how much clonotype sharing occurs between individuals, the study deeply sequenced the blood TCR repertoires of about 5 healthy adults. What the research found in general, with its limitations: Compared with non-shared clonotypes, clonotypes shared by all four sorted-subset donors had higher generation probabilities. When a few donors were compared, the shared fraction of clonotypes was about 5.5% for naive CD4, roughly 3.4% for naive CD8, more than 2% for memory CD4, and 0.4% for memory CD8. The genetic and exposure-history diversity represented was limited by the small number of donors. Incomplete sequencing was indicated by rarefaction of sorted-subset datasets, despite the large sequencing depth. Based on pairwise subsampling, the degree of clonotype sharing among donors was expected to be affected by sequencing depth. Larger estimated clonotype richness was generally found for naive subsets than for memory subsets. Sampling was restricted to blood, and TCR repertoires in tissue are likely to differ from TCR repertoires in blood.

The chain is assembled from TRBV6-5 and TRBJ1-3, with TRBD1 as a weak D call on 5 bases. This sequence was found in a young man in good health. Sequencing was carried out using naive CD4+ T cells sorted from blood. Reading the label with the study, this specimen's cell subset or site is: CD45RA+ positively selected. The CDR3 amino acid sequence is: CASSLGTGSSGNTIYF. The sequenced DNA: TGTGCCAGCAGTTTAGGGACCGGCAGCTCTGGAAACACCATATATTTT.